This passage covers 31 T cell receptor beta chains from one sample sequenced in a study of shared clonotypes between healthy human individuals. Some clones are missing from TCRdb's copy, which holds only in-frame ones; the method was immunoSEQ multiplex PCR. This table has a few hundred thousand clones, 95% to 96% appearing once. Naivety among CD8 cells was defined by CD45RO negativity and positive CCR7 selection, thereby excluding terminally differentiated effector memory CD45RA+ cells. The sequenced sample was naive CD8+ T cells sorted from blood. These receptors were obtained from a woman in her twenties or thirties in good health.

The gene calls are TRBV28 and TRBJ2-7; 8 bases line up with TRBD1. The CDR3 has 14 amino acids. Trimming at V came to 1 base and at J to 4 bases, leaving 3 bases not matched to a gene. Germline V CDR1 and CDR2: MDHEN, SYDVKM. CDR3 residues: CASSLFGQGYEQYF. For the CDR3, the DNA is TGTGCCAGCAGTTTATTTGGACAGGGTTACGAGCAGTACTTC. Full variable domain (remainder filled in from reference TRBV28 and TRBJ2-7): DVKVTQSSRYLVKRTGEKVFLECVQDMDHENMFWYRQDPGLGLRLIYFSYDVKMKEKGDIPEGYSVSREKKERFSLILESASTNQTSMYLCASSLFGQGYEQYFGPGTRLTVT.

The chain uses TRBV5-4 and TRBJ2-1; TRBD1 might be the D (6 bases). CDR1 and CDR2 from the germline V gene are SGHNT and YYREEE (reference sequence). The V end lost 2 bases, the J end lost 5 bases, and 20 bases lay between the germline ends. The CDR3 sequence is 17 residues long. The CDR3 sequence is CASSLGGLWGPHNEQFF. The CDR3 region has the DNA TGTGCCAGCAGCTTAGGGGGTCTTTGGGGCCCACACAATGAGCAGTTCTTC.

This clone was seen only once. This chain links TRBV7-6 with TRBJ1-3; no clear D. Germline V gene lookup returns CDR1 SGHVS and CDR2 FNYEAQ. The CDR3 extends over 14 amino acids. V was cut by 2 bases and J by 1 base, with 6 bases left in between. This chain's CDR3 is CASSLLGSGNTIYF. CDR3 DNA: TGTGCCAGCAGCTTACTGGGATCTGGAAACACCATATATTTT.

The chain uses TRBV11-2 and TRBJ2-7, with TRBD1 matching over 10 bases. CDR1 and CDR2 from the germline V gene are SGHAT and FQNNGV. V was clipped by 5 bases and J by 2 bases; unmatched bases: 6. The CDR3 contains 15 residues. Here the CDR3 reads CASSQSGQGAYEQYF. CDR3 nucleotides: TGTGCCAGCAGCCAGTCCGGACAGGGGGCCTACGAGCAGTACTTC. Complete variable domain (other parts from reference TRBV11-2 and TRBJ2-7): EAGVAQSPRYKIIEKRQSVAFWCNPISGHATLYWYQQILGQGPKLLIQFQNNGVVDDSQLPKDRFSAERLKGVDSTLKIQPAKLEDSAVYLCASSQSGQGAYEQYFGPGTRLTVT.

The rearrangement joins TRBV7-9 to TRBJ1-1; D may be TRBD1 (6 bases). There are 15 residues in the CDR3. V gave up 5 bases and J gave up 1 base, with 14 bases separating them. The germline V gene encodes CDR1 SEHNR and CDR2 FQNEAQ (reference sequence). CDR3 DNA sequence: TGTGCCAGCAGCGCATCTCAGGGGACGAACACTGAAGCTTTCTTT. Residues: CASSASQGTNTEAFF. Using reference TRBV7-9 and TRBJ1-1 for the parts outside the CDR3, the full variable domain is DTGVSQNPRHKITKRGQNVTFRCDPISEHNRLYWYRQTLGQGPEFLTYFQNEAQLEKSRLLSDRFSAERPKGSFSTLEIQRTEQGDSAMYLCASSASQGTNTEAFFGQGTRLTVV.

The rearrangement joins TRBV27 to TRBJ2-2; either TRBD1 or TRBD2 may fit D (5 bases each). CDR1 and CDR2 (germline): MNHEY, SMNVEV (reference sequence). Trimming shortened V by 2 bases and J by 4 bases, and 11 bases separated the two germline ends. This CDR3 has 15 residues. CDR3 sequence: CASSLGSGTTGELFF. The CDR3 bases are TGTGCCAGCAGTTTAGGGTCGGGGACCACCGGGGAGCTGTTTTTT.

The rearrangement links TRBV14 to TRBJ2-7; D not resolved. CDR1 is SGHDN and CDR2 is FVKESK in the germline V gene. The CDR3 contains 15 residues. The V end was cut by 2 bases, the J end by 6 bases, with 17 bases between. The CDR3, as DNA: TGTGCCAGCAGCCAATTCACCCCCTCACCGGGCGAGCAGTACTTC. Translated: CASSQFTPSPGEQYF.

This chain joins TRBV2 and TRBJ2-1; TRBD2 matches 13 bases. V lost 6 bases, J lost 9 bases, and 14 bases stayed unmatched. The CDR3 totals 17 residues. The germline gives CDR1 SNHLY, CDR2 FYNNEI. The CDR3 region has the DNA TGTGCCAGCAGCGGGACTAGCGGGACAGGGCGTTGGGGTGAGCAGTTCTTC. Amino acids: CASSGTSGTGRWGEQFF.

The chain recombines TRBV15 with TRBJ2-7; 7 positions agree with TRBD2. The CDR3 loop spans 14 amino acids. Trimming removed 4 bases from V and 3 bases from J; junction bases left unmatched: 6. The germline V gene has CDR1 LNHNV and CDR2 YYDKDF (reference sequence). The CDR3 sequence is CATSTVAGFYEQYF. The CDR3 DNA follows: TGTGCCACCAGCACGGTAGCGGGTTTCTACGAGCAGTACTTC. The full variable domain, its missing parts supplied by reference TRBV15 and TRBJ2-7, is DAMVIQNPRYQVTQFGKPVTLSCSQTLNHNVMYWYQQKSSQAPKLLFHYYDKDFNNEADTPDNFQSRRPNTSFCFLDIRSPGLGDTAMYLCATSTVAGFYEQYFGPGTRLTVT.

This chain joins TRBV13 and TRBJ2-1, with D possibly matching TRBD2 (6 bases). Germline values: CDR1 PRHDT, CDR2 FYEKMQ (reference sequence). Deletions cut 5 bases from V and 3 bases from J, with 14 bases between. This CDR3 spans 15 amino acids. This CDR3 reads CASSPTRDFYNEQFF. The CDR3 nucleotides are TGTGCCAGCAGCCCTACTAGGGACTTCTACAATGAGCAGTTCTTC.

The J gene is TRBJ2-3, the V gene TRBV5-6; a weak D match, TRBD2 (6 bases). The germline gives CDR1 SGHDT, CDR2 YYEEEE. V lost 4 bases and J lost 4, with 10 bases in between. CDR3 size: 13 residues. The CDR3 bases are TGTGCCAGCAGCACTAGCAGGGCAGATACGCAGTATTTT. As protein: CASSTSRADTQYF. The full variable domain, with the rest looked up from reference TRBV5-6 and TRBJ2-3, is DAGVTQSPTHLIKTRGQQVTLRCSPKSGHDTVSWYQQALGQGPQFIFQYYEEEERQRGNFPDRFSGHQFPNYSSELNVNALLLGDSALYLCASSTSRADTQYFGPGTRLTVL.

The chain is built from TRBV6-6 and TRBJ2-1; the D is unclear. The CDR3 totals 11 residues. Trimming removed 6 bases at V and 10 bases at J, with 10 bases between. Germline V gene sequence: CDR1 MNHNY, CDR2 SVGAGI (reference sequence). The CDR3 sequence: CASSRPGEQFF. CDR3 bases: TGTGCCAGCAGCCGACCCGGGGAGCAGTTCTTC.

The V call is TRBV5-5, the J call TRBJ2-7, with D perhaps TRBD1 (5 bases). Germline V gene data show CDR1 as SGHKS and CDR2 as YYEKEE (reference sequence). The CDR3 length is 14 residues. V lost 0 bases and J lost 5, with 12 bases in between. The CDR3 protein is CASSLAGPGHEQYF. The CDR3 DNA sequence: TGTGCCAGCAGCTTGGCAGGGCCGGGTCACGAGCAGTACTTC.

Comment on this clone: Other DNA sequences in this sample translate to the same CDR3. The chain combines TRBV27 with TRBJ2-3; D remains unclear. Trimming left V 3 bases short and J 0 bases short, with 1 base between. The CDR3 is made up of 12 amino acids. The V gene's germline CDR1 is MNHEY and CDR2 SMNVEV (reference sequence). The CDR3 is CASSFSTDTQYF. DNA of the CDR3: TGTGCCAGCAGTTTTAGCACAGATACGCAGTATTTT.

In DNA form, the CDR3 reads TGTGCCAGCAGCTTAGCGGACACGTCGGCATCCTACGAGCAGTACTTC. Its protein product is CASSLADTSASYEQYF. V is TRBV13 and J is TRBJ2-7, with a weak D call TRBD1 (5 bases). The CDR3 loop spans 16 amino acids. Germline assignment: CDR1 PRHDT and CDR2 FYEKMQ (reference sequence). V gave up 1 base and J gave up 1 base, with 14 bases separating them.

This sequence joins TRBV10-3 and TRBJ1-5; D unclear. The CDR3 contains 13 residues. V lost 3 bases and J 1 base, leaving 4 bases between the germline ends. Germline lookup yields CDR1 ENHRY and CDR2 SYGVKD. CDR3 region: CAISDGSNQPQHF. The CDR3 coding sequence is TGTGCCATCAGTGACGGAAGCAATCAGCCCCAGCATTTT.

The V and J genes are TRBV7-6 and TRBJ2-3; no clear D. V lost 1 base and J lost 4, with 15 bases in between. This CDR3 is 16 amino acids long. Germline CDR1 SGHVS, CDR2 FNYEAQ. This chain's CDR3 is CASSLVVSKISDTQYF. The DNA of the CDR3 is TGTGCCAGCAGCTTAGTAGTCTCGAAGATTTCAGATACGCAGTATTTT.

This chain links TRBV4-1 with TRBJ2-1; D may be TRBD2 (5 bases). Trimming cost V 0 bases and J 13 bases, with 16 bases left between them. This CDR3 contains 14 residues. The germline gives CDR1 MGHRA, CDR2 YSYEKL. Here the CDR3 DNA reads TGCGCCAGCAGCCAAGAGGTAGCGCCAGAAAATCAGTTCTTC. Protein: CASSQEVAPENQFF.

The chain has TRBV29-1 and TRBJ2-2; 10 positions match TRBD2. This CDR3 comprises 14 residues. CDR1 and CDR2 from the germline V gene are SQVTM and ANQGSEA. The V segment lost 5 bases and the J segment 6 bases; nucleotides outside the gene matches: 6. The CDR3 loop reads CSVSTSGWPGELFF. CDR3 in DNA: TGCAGCGTTTCGACTAGCGGGTGGCCCGGGGAGCTGTTTTTT.

The chain's CDR3 is CASSLPDVTYEQYF. CDR3 coding DNA: TGTGCCAGCAGCTTACCGGACGTAACCTACGAGCAGTACTTC. The gene calls are TRBV5-5 and TRBJ2-7; the D is unclear. The V end was cut by 2 bases, the J end by 2 bases, with 11 bases between. Germline CDR1 and CDR2: SGHKS and YYEKEE (reference sequence). This CDR3 region has 14 residues.

This chain joins TRBV28 and TRBJ2-1; 13 bases map to TRBD2. This CDR3 comprises 15 residues. The J segment lost 8 bases and the V segment lost 4 bases, leaving 5 bases of the junction unmatched. Germline V lookup: CDR1 MDHEN, CDR2 SYDVKM. The CDR3 DNA reads as TGTGCCAGCAGTTATCCGGGACTAGCGGGACATGAGCAGTTCTTC. Encoded protein: CASSYPGLAGHEQFF.

This chain joins TRBV27 and TRBJ2-2, with D perhaps matching TRBD1 (6 bases). Trimming stripped 6 bases from V and 4 bases from J, with 18 bases between. CDR1 is MNHEY and CDR2 is SMNVEV in the germline V gene (reference sequence). The CDR3 spans 16 residues. This CDR3 reads CASSLQWDKRTGELFF. CDR3 bases: TGTGCCAGCAGCCTGCAATGGGACAAACGCACCGGGGAGCTGTTTTTT.

The chain employs TRBV13 and TRBJ2-5, with D possibly being TRBD1 (6 bases). Trimming left V 5 bases short and J 2 bases short, with 12 bases between. The CDR3 extends over 14 amino acids. Germline V gene lookup returns CDR1 PRHDT and CDR2 FYEKMQ (reference sequence). In DNA, the CDR3 is TGTGCCAGCAGCGTCTATACAGGGCAAGAGACCCAGTACTTC. This codes for CASSVYTGQETQYF.

This clone was detected a few times. The chain combines TRBV27 with TRBJ2-7; 9 positions match TRBD1. Germline lookup yields CDR1 MNHEY and CDR2 SMNVEV (reference sequence). V lost 8 bases, J lost 6 bases, and 8 bases stayed unmatched. The CDR3 is 13 amino acids. The CDR3 DNA is TGTGCCAGCCGCGCCGGGACAGGGTCCGAGCAGTACTTC. Translation gives CASRAGTGSEQYF.

The chain couples TRBV15 to TRBJ2-1, with D tentatively TRBD1 (6 bases). Germline-derived CDR1 and CDR2 are LNHNV and YYDKDF (reference sequence). The V and J ends lost 3 bases and 1 base respectively, with 7 bases between them. The CDR3 is made up of 14 amino acids. CDR3 DNA sequence: TGTGCCACCAGCAGGGACAGATCCTACAATGAGCAGTTCTTC. Residues: CATSRDRSYNEQFF.

This sequence joins TRBV27 and TRBJ2-7, with TRBD2 matching 9 bases. There are 16 residues in the CDR3. V shed 4 bases, J shed 6 bases, and the junction held 13 bases outside the gene matches. Germline CDR1 reads MNHEY; CDR2 reads SMNVEV (reference sequence). The CDR3 loop is CASSSLSAGGPFEQYF. The CDR3, as DNA: TGTGCCAGCAGTTCCCTCTCGGCGGGAGGGCCGTTCGAGCAGTACTTC.

The genes are TRBV6-1 and TRBJ2-1; D is ambiguous. Germline V CDR1 and CDR2: MNHNS, SASEGT. The CDR3 sequence is 12 residues long. The germline V and J ends were trimmed by 2 bases and 9 bases, with 8 bases remaining between them. CDR3 DNA sequence: TGTGCCAGCAGTGAATTGGGTCGTGAGCAGTTCTTC. Translated: CASSELGREQFF.

The J gene is TRBJ2-7, the V gene TRBV4-2, with a weak D call TRBD1 (5 bases). Between the trimmed V and J ends, which lost 0 bases and 0 bases, there was a span of 9 bases. The length of the CDR3 is 15 residues. Germline V gene data show CDR1 as LGHNA and CDR2 as YNFKEQ. CDR3 bases: TGTGCCAGCAGCCAAGAGGGGCTCAGCTCCTACGAGCAGTACTTC. This translates into CASSQEGLSSYEQYF.

This rearrangement joins TRBV11-2 to TRBJ1-3; a possible D gene is TRBD1 (5 bases). Germline V gives CDR1 SGHAT, CDR2 FQNNGV. V lost 6 bases and J lost 4, with 22 bases in between. The CDR3 is 17 amino acids. The CDR3 nucleotides read TGTGCCAGCAGGCACATTGGGCAGGGAGCCGGAGGAAACACCATATATTTT. Amino acid sequence: CASRHIGQGAGGNTIYF.

The chain has TRBV28 and TRBJ1-6; TRBD1 might be the D (6 bases). CDR3 length: 16 residues. Germline lookup yields CDR1 MDHEN and CDR2 SYDVKM. V gave up 3 bases and J gave up 0 bases, with 9 bases separating them. The CDR3 here is CASSLDSHSYNSPLHF. In DNA, the CDR3 is TGTGCCAGCAGTTTGGACAGCCACTCCTATAATTCACCCCTCCACTTT.

This chain connects TRBV5-6 to TRBJ2-5; 14 bases align to TRBD2. The V gene's germline CDR1 is SGHDT and CDR2 YYEEEE. V shed 4 bases and J 5 bases; nucleotides not matched to a gene: 13. The CDR3 spans 18 residues. The CDR3: CASSEGLAGDRRPETQYF. CDR3 bases: TGTGCCAGCAGCGAGGGACTAGCGGGAGACCGCCGCCCGGAGACCCAGTACTTC. The full variable domain, its missing parts supplied by reference TRBV5-6 and TRBJ2-5, is DAGVTQSPTHLIKTRGQQVTLRCSPKSGHDTVSWYQQALGQGPQFIFQYYEEEERQRGNFPDRFSGHQFPNYSSELNVNALLLGDSALYLCASSEGLAGDRRPETQYFGPGTRLLVL.